This TCR beta chain was sequenced during a study of T cells in Graves' hyperthyroidism and ophthalmopathy. V was cut by 0 bases and J by 5 bases, with 11 bases left in between. The CDR3 is 14 amino acids. Germline CDR1 reads SGHRS; CDR2 reads YFSETQ. Study-level results: Most thyroid clonotypes expanded above 0.001 were also detected in blood.

The table lists this clonotype with a few counts. Its antigen is unidentified. With a duration under 2 months, the hyperthyroidism was newly diagnosed in patients aged 18 to 65. The study left out patients who had uncontrolled infection, other autoimmune disease, pregnancy or lactation. TCR beta CDR3 regions were amplified from RNA. The HTBI set primed first-round TCR CDR3 RT-PCR. TCRdb re-called the multiplex PCR reads through MiXCR, storing one row per CDR3 protein. This table has about 680,000 distinct CDR3 sequences, about a third appearing once. The genes are TRBV5-1 and TRBJ2-5; D unresolved. The sequencing sample was made of blood. The receptor was derived from a woman aged 40 to 49 with Graves' hyperthyroidism. The CDR3 DNA is TGCGCCAGCAGCTTGGAAAGGGTCGGTGAGACCCAGTACTTC. This encodes CASSLERVGETQYF.